The source of this T cell receptor (beta chain) is a study of identical twins. The CDR3 runs to 16 residues. With 2 bases clipped from V and 3 bases from J, the junction kept 3 bases outside the gene matches. Germline V gene lookup returns CDR1 MDHEN and CDR2 SYDVKM. TCRdb processed the 5' RACE reads anew with MiXCR; each CDR3 protein has one entry. The sample lists about 490,000 distinct CDR3 sequences, roughly 15% seen once, with 0.35% to 0.45% in the top ten. The data were also submitted as part of a second study, on yellow fever vaccine responses in identical twins.

The clonotype comes from a woman between 18 and 29 years old in good health. Sequenced: CD4+ T cells sorted from blood. The genes are TRBV28 and TRBJ1-6; 8 bases map to TRBD1. CDR3 sequence reads: CASSLAGGYYNSPLHF. The CDR3 DNA reads TGTGCCAGCAGTTTAGCAGGGGGCTACTATAATTCACCCCTCCACTTT. The full variable domain, in which reference TRBV28 and TRBJ1-6 provide the parts outside the CDR3, is DVKVTQSSRYLVKRTGEKVFLECVQDMDHENMFWYRQDPGLGLRLIYFSYDVKMKEKGDIPEGYSVSREKKERFSLILESASTNQTSMYLCASSLAGGYYNSPLHFGNGTRLTVT.